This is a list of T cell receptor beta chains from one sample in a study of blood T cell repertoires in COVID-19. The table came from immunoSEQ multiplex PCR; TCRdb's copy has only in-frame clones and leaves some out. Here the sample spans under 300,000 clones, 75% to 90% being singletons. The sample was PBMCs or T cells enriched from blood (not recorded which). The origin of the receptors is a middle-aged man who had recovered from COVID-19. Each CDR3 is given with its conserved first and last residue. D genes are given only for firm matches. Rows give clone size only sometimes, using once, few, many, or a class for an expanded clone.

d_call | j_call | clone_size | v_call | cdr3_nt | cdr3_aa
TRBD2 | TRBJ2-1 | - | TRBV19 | TGTGCCAGTAGTATAGGGTTCCCGGGACTAGCGGAGGGGGGAGTTTACAATGAGCAGTTCTTC | CASSIGFPGLAEGGVYNEQFF
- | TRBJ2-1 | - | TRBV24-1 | TGTGCCACCAGTGAACCTGGGGGCGGGGGTCGAGGGGAGCAGTTCTTC | CATSEPGGGGRGEQFF
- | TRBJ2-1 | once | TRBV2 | TGTGCCAGCAGTGGCCCTCTAGCCCTTTCTCGTACGGAGCAGTTCTTC | CASSGPLALSRTEQFF
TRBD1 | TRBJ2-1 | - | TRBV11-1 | TGTGCCAGCAGCTCCGACCGGGACAGCTACAATGAGCAGTTCTTC | CASSSDRDSYNEQFF
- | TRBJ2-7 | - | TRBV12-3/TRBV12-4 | TGTGCCAGCAGATCTAGGACAGCCTACGAGCAGTACTTC | CASRSRTAYEQYF
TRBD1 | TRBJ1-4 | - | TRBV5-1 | TGCGCCAGCAGCTTGGTAGGCAGGGGGACCACAACTAATGAAAAACTGTTTTTT | CASSLVGRGTTTNEKLFF
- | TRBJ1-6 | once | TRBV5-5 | TGTGCCAGCAGCTTGGGCCCCACAGCGGATAATTCACCCCTCCACTTT | CASSLGPTADNSPLHF
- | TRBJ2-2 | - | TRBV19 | TGTGCCAGTAGTATAGGGAGGGTCGGGGAGCTGTTTTTT | CASSIGRVGELFF
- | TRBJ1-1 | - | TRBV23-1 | TGCGCCAGCAGCCAGGAGGGGCGAGGTGCGAACACTGAAGCTTTCTTT | CASSQEGRGANTEAFF
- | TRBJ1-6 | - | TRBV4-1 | TGCGCCAGCAGCCAAGTCGGGACACCTTATAATTCACCCCTCCACTTT | CASSQVGTPYNSPLHF
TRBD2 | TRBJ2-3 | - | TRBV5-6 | TGTGCCAGCAGCTCCAGGGAGCGGGGGGGCTATTTCGATACGCAGTATTTT | CASSSRERGGYFDTQYF
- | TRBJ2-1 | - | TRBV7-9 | TGTGCCAGCAGCGGGATACCGGACTGGAAAGACAATGAGCAGTTCTTC | CASSGIPDWKDNEQFF
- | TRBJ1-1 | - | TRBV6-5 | TGTGCCAGCAACAACGGGGTGAACACTGAAGCTTTCTTT | CASNNGVNTEAFF
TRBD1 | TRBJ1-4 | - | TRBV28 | TGTGCCAGCACCTTGAACGGGGACAGGGCTGAAAAACTGTTTTTT | CASTLNGDRAEKLFF
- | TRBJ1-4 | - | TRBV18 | TGTGCCAGCTCACGACTTGGGGGCGGAAGGGATGAAAAACTGTTTTTT | CASSRLGGGRDEKLFF
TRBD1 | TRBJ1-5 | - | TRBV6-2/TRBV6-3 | TGTGCCAGCAGTTCCGGGACAGGGCTTAGCAATCAGCCCCAGCATTTT | CASSSGTGLSNQPQHF
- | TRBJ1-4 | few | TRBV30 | TGTGCCTGGAGTGTCGGAGGGGCTAATGAAAAACTGTTTTTT | CAWSVGGANEKLFF
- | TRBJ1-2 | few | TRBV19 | TGTGCCAGTAGTATATTTTCAGGGATAAGTTATGGCTACACCTTC | CASSIFSGISYGYTF
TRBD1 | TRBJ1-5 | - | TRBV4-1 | TGCGCCAGCAGCCAACCCGGACAGGGGCGTCAGCCCCAGCATTTT | CASSQPGQGRQPQHF
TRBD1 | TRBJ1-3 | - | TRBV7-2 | TGTGCCAGCAGCTTAGCTAGGACAGGGGCCCCTCGTGGAAACACCATATATTTT | CASSLARTGAPRGNTIYF
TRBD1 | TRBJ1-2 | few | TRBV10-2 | TGCGCCAGCAGTGAGGGACAGGGTGCTGGCTACACCTTC | CASSEGQGAGYTF
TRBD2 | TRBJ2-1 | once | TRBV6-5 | TGTGCCAGCAGTTACCGGACTAGCGGGGGCCGGGGGGAGCAGTTCTTC | CASSYRTSGGRGEQFF
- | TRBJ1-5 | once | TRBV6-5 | TGTGCCAGCAGAGCGGTAATCGGAGGCAGGGGGCCCCAGCATTTT | CASRAVIGGRGPQHF
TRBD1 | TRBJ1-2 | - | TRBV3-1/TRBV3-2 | TGTGCCAGCAGCCAAGATGGACAGGTCCGTGGCTACACCTTC | CASSQDGQVRGYTF
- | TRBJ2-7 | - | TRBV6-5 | TGTGCCAGCATAGACAGTAACTCCTACGAGCAGTACTTC | CASIDSNSYEQYF
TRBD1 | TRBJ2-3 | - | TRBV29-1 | TGCAGCGTTCTGGCAAACAGGGGGCGCCCAGATACGCAGTATTTT | CSVLANRGRPDTQYF
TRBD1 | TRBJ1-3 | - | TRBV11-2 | TGTGCCAGCAGCTTAGACAGGGGGACTGGAAACACCATATATTTT | CASSLDRGTGNTIYF
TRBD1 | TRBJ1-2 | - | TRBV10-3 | TGTGCCATCAGGACCGGGACAGGGGCTTCCTATGGCTACACCTTC | CAIRTGTGASYGYTF
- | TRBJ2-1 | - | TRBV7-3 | TGTGCCAGCAGCCCAGGGGTTTTGGGCTCCTACAATGAGCAGTTCTTC | CASSPGVLGSYNEQFF
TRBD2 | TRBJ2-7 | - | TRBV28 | TGTGCCAGCAGTTTGATAACTAGCGGGCGATACGAGCAGTACTTC | CASSLITSGRYEQYF
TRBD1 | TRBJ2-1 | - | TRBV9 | TGTGCCAGCACCAAGGGCGGGGGACAGGGGACCTACAATGAGCAGTTCTTC | CASTKGGGQGTYNEQFF
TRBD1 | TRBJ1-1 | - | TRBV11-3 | TGTGCCAGCAGCGAAGGACAGGGGATCCCTGAAGCTTTCTTT | CASSEGQGIPEAFF
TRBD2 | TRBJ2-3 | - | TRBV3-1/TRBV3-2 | TGTGCCAGCAGCACGACTAGCGGGGGGGCCACAGTCCAAGGACCAGATACGCAGTATTTT | CASSTTSGGATVQGPDTQYF
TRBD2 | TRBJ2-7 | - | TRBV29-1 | TGCAGCGTCGACGGACTAGCGGGAGATAAGTACGAGCAGTACTTC | CSVDGLAGDKYEQYF
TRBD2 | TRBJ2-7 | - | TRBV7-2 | TGTGCCAGCAGCTTAGAGGCGACTAGCGGCTCCTACGAGCAGTACTTC | CASSLEATSGSYEQYF
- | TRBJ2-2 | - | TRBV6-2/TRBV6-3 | TGTGCCAGCAGTCGGGGACAGAACACCGGGGAGCTGTTTTTT | CASSRGQNTGELFF
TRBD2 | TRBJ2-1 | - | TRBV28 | TGTGCCAGCAGTTTAAGGGGACTAAGCTCCTACAATGAGCAGTTCTTC | CASSLRGLSSYNEQFF
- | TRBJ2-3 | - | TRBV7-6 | TGTGCCAGCAGCCCAACTCATCCGGGACAAAGTTGGGATACGCAGTATTTT | CASSPTHPGQSWDTQYF
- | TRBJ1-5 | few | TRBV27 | TGTGCCAGCAGTGACATTGACGGTAGCAATCAGCCCCAGCATTTT | CASSDIDGSNQPQHF
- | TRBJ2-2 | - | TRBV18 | TGTGCCAGCTCACCACCGAGGGCAGGGGCGAACACCGGGGAGCTGTTTTTT | CASSPPRAGANTGELFF
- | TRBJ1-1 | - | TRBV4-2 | TGTGCCAGCAGCCAAGATTTACCAGGATCGAACACTGAAGCTTTCTTT | CASSQDLPGSNTEAFF
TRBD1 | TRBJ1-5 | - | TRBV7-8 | TGTGCCAGCAGCCCGGGACAGGGAGGTGAGCCCCAGCATTTT | CASSPGQGGEPQHF
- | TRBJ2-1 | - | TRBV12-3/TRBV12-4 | TGTGCCAGCAGTTTTGGAGTCAATGAGCAGTTCTTC | CASSFGVNEQFF
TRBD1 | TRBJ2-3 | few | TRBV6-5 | TGTGCCAGCAGCCTCGACAGGGCCACAGATACGCAGTATTTT | CASSLDRATDTQYF
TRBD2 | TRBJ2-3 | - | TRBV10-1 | TGCGCCAGCAGTGAATCCCGTCCCGGGACTGGCGGGACTAGCGGTCACAAGAGCACAGATACGCAGTATTTT | CASSESRPGTGGTSGHKSTDTQYF
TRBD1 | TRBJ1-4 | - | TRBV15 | TGTGCCACCAGCAGAGAATCGGACAGGGCTAATGAAAAACTGTTTTTT | CATSRESDRANEKLFF
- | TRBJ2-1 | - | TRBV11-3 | TGTGCCAGCAGCTTAGTTTATGGCCAGGGGATCATCGATGAGCAGTTCTTC | CASSLVYGQGIIDEQFF
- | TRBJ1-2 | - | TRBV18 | TGTGCCAGCTCACCACCGGCAGAGGCCTATGGCTACACCTTC | CASSPPAEAYGYTF
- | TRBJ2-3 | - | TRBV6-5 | TGTGCCAGCAGTTACTCTCCAGGGCCCGGGACAGATACGCAGTATTTT | CASSYSPGPGTDTQYF
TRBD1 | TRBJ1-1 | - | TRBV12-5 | TGTGCTAGTGGTTCCCATCTGACAGGGTCCACTGAAGCTTTCTTT | CASGSHLTGSTEAFF
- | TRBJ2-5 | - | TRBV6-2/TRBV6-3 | TGTGCCAGCAGTTACACGACCAGGGGATTCAAAGAGACCCAGTACTTC | CASSYTTRGFKETQYF
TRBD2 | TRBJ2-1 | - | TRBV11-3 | TGTGCCAGCAGCTTACAATGGACTAGCGGGGGGGGCCATGAGCAGTTCTTC | CASSLQWTSGGGHEQFF
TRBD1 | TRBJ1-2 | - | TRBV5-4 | TGTGCCAGCAGCCTCACATCCGGGACAGGGGTTGGCTACACCTTC | CASSLTSGTGVGYTF
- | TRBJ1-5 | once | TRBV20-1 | TGCAGTGCTAGTAGCGGCAGACTCAATCAGCCCCAGCATTTT | CSASSGRLNQPQHF
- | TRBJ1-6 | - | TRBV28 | TGTGCCAGCAGTTTTTCACGGCGGGGGGTAGGGTCACCCCTCCACTTT | CASSFSRRGVGSPLHF